This T cell receptor (beta chain) was captured in a study of T cells in Graves' hyperthyroidism and ophthalmopathy. Patients having uncontrolled infection, another autoimmune disease, pregnancy or lactation were not included. The investigators amplified TCR beta CDR3 regions from RNA transcripts. A set of HTBI primers served as the primers for a first-round RT-PCR of the TCR CDR3. TCRdb ran MiXCR on the multiplex PCR reads and lists one entry per CDR3 protein. The sample shows hundreds of thousands of distinct CDR3 sequences, about 14% of them seen only once. The sample holds many counts of this clonotype. The CDR3 extends over 13 amino acids. V shed 5 bases and J shed 9 bases, with 15 bases lying between them. From germline, CDR1 is MNHEY and CDR2 SMNVEV (reference sequence).

Sequencing used blood. The J gene is TRBJ2-3, the V gene TRBV27, with D possibly being TRBD2 (5 bases). The receptor comes from a woman aged 45-65 years with Graves' ophthalmopathy. The CDR3 nucleotides are TGTGCCAGCAGTATACGGGGTGGAGAGACGCAGTATTTT. This gives the protein CASSIRGGETQYF.